These 14 T cell receptor beta chains originate from one sample sequenced in a study of blood T cell repertoires in COVID-19. TCRdb's table, derived via immunoSEQ multiplex PCR, lists solely in-frame clones and lacks some. The repertoire holds some 140,000 clones, with about 78% as singletons. What was sequenced was peripheral blood. These receptors came from a man between 60 and 70 years old who had recovered from COVID-19.

V gene TRBV2 combines with J gene TRBJ2-7, with TRBD2 identical over 10 bases. In germline, CDR1 is SNHLY, CDR2 FYNNEI. The CDR3 length is 14 residues. V lost 6 bases, J lost 2 bases, and 4 bases stayed unmatched. DNA for the CDR3: TGTGCCAGCAGCGTAGCGGGAGGCCCCTACGAGCAGTACTTC. Protein product: CASSVAGGPYEQYF.

The chain joins TRBV5-4 to TRBJ2-1; TRBD2 aligns across 11 bases. This CDR3 spans 18 amino acids. The V and J ends lost 3 bases and 7 bases, in that order; junction bases with no gene match: 15. CDR1 SGHNT and CDR2 YYREEE come from the germline V gene (reference sequence). This chain's CDR3 is CASSWYTSGSRVGNEQFF. The CDR3 region has the DNA TGTGCCAGCAGCTGGTACACTAGCGGGAGTCGGGTAGGGAATGAGCAGTTCTTC.

The V gene is TRBV5-1, the J gene TRBJ2-1, with D perhaps TRBD2 (6 bases). This CDR3 is 15 amino acids long. The V end lost 0 bases, the J end lost 2 bases, and 9 bases lay between the germline ends. Germline CDR1 SGHRS, CDR2 YFSETQ. This CDR3 reads CASSLAWGAYNEQFF. CDR3 nucleotide sequence: TGCGCCAGCAGCTTGGCGTGGGGGGCCTACAATGAGCAGTTCTTC.

The J gene is TRBJ1-6, the V gene TRBV18, with 7 bases aligning to TRBD1. The CDR3 runs to 15 residues. Germline values: CDR1 KGHSH, CDR2 LQKENI. V gave up 4 bases and J gave up 5 bases; unmatched junction bases: 5. This CDR3 reads CASSRTGSNNSPLHF. The CDR3 coding sequence is TGTGCCAGCTCACGGACAGGTAGCAATAATTCACCCCTCCACTTT.

This chain connects TRBV19 to TRBJ1-5; D gene ambiguous. Germline V CDR1 and CDR2: LNHDA, SQIVND (reference sequence). The CDR3 consists of 13 residues. V was pared by 9 bases and J by 2 bases, with 11 bases between. The CDR3 sequence: CASNVGGNQPQHF. CDR3 sequence (DNA): TGTGCCAGCAACGTCGGGGGCAATCAGCCCCAGCATTTT.

The sample holds one count of this clone. The chain combines TRBV18 with TRBJ2-7, with unresolved D. The CDR3 sequence is 14 residues long. Germline V CDR1 and CDR2: KGHSH, LQKENI. The V end lost 2 bases, the J end lost 1 base, and 9 bases lay between the germline ends. CDR3 in amino acids: CASSPSRVSYEQYF. CDR3 in DNA: TGTGCCAGCTCACCATCCCGGGTATCCTACGAGCAGTACTTC. The variable domain in full, with the rest retrieved from reference TRBV18 and TRBJ2-7, is NAGVMQNPRHLVRRRGQEARLRCSPMKGHSHVYWYRQLPEEGLKFMVYLQKENIIDESGMPKERFSAEFPKEGPSILRIQQVVRGDSAAYFCASSPSRVSYEQYFGPGTRLTVT.

V usage is TRBV4-1 and J usage is TRBJ2-7; D unresolved. Between the trimmed V and J ends, which lost 1 base and 3 bases, there was a span of 16 bases. CDR1 MGHRA and CDR2 YSYEKL come from the germline V gene. The CDR3 contains 16 residues. CDR3 bases: TGCGCCAGCAGCCAAGGTCCCGAGGTATCCCTCTACGAGCAGTACTTC. This codes for CASSQGPEVSLYEQYF.

This clone showed up just a few times. The chain has TRBV6-2 or TRBV6-3 and TRBJ1-6; tentative D call: TRBD1 (5 bases). Germline CDR1 is MNHEY and CDR2 is SVGEGT. Trimming took off 2 bases at V and 9 bases at J, with 17 bases between the two ends. The CDR3 consists of 16 residues. CDR3 sequence: CASSYRLGALSSPLHF. The CDR3 nucleotides are TGTGCCAGCAGTTACCGCCTTGGGGCGTTGAGTTCACCCCTCCACTTT.

The chain employs TRBV4-3 and TRBJ2-7; 9 bases align to TRBD2. The CDR3 spans 17 residues. Germline V lookup: CDR1 LGHNA, CDR2 YSLEER. V lost 1 base, J lost 2 bases, and 9 bases stayed unmatched. DNA for the CDR3: TGCGCCAGCAGCCAAGCCGCCTCTAGCGGGGAAGCCTACGAGCAGTACTTC. This encodes CASSQAASSGEAYEQYF.

The CDR3 DNA sequence: TGCGCCAGCAGCCAAAACATCCGGGACAGGGATCAAGAGACCCAGTACTTC. Translated: CASSQNIRDRDQETQYF. The chain joins TRBV23-1 to TRBJ2-5; the match to TRBD1 covers 9 bases. TRBV23-1 is filed as an ORF, its function uncertain. The J segment lost 2 bases and the V segment lost 6 bases, leaving 13 bases of the junction unmatched. This CDR3 is 17 amino acids long.

This chain links TRBV28 with TRBJ2-1; 10 bases fit TRBD1. The V segment lost 2 bases and the J segment 8 bases; nucleotides outside the gene matches: 9. This CDR3 has 16 amino acids. CDR1 and CDR2 from the germline V gene are MDHEN and SYDVKM. The CDR3, as DNA: TGTGCCAGCAGTTTAGGGGGACAGGGGTTTTGGGATGAGCAGTTCTTC. As protein: CASSLGGQGFWDEQFF.

This clone was counted once. The chain joins TRBV27 to TRBJ2-7; D possibly corresponds to TRBD2 (5 bases). Germline V lookup: CDR1 MNHEY, CDR2 SMNVEV (reference sequence). CDR3 size: 15 residues. V was cut by 0 bases and J by 0 bases, with 9 bases left in between. This CDR3 reads CASSLSAGRSYEQYF. The CDR3 DNA is TGTGCCAGCAGTTTATCGGCGGGCCGCTCCTACGAGCAGTACTTC.

The chain joins TRBV4-1 to TRBJ2-1, with 8 bases that match TRBD2. Germline V gene data show CDR1 as MGHRA and CDR2 as YSYEKL. V was clipped by 4 bases and J by 3 bases; unmatched bases: 17. The CDR3 sequence is 19 residues long. The CDR3 protein is CASSLRTSLKTIIYNEQFF. In DNA form, the CDR3 reads TGCGCCAGCAGCCTACGGACTAGCCTTAAGACCATCATCTACAATGAGCAGTTCTTC.

This clone was seen more than once but under ten times. This chain links TRBV6-5 with TRBJ2-2, with 7 bases lining up with TRBD1. The CDR3 has 14 residues. CDR1 is MNHEY and CDR2 is SVGAGI in the germline V gene. V shed 6 bases, J shed 4 bases, and the junction held 5 bases outside the gene matches. DNA for the CDR3: TGTGCCAGCAGCCAGGGACAGATCACCGGGGAGCTGTTTTTT. It encodes CASSQGQITGELFF.